This T cell receptor beta chain was observed in a study of blood T cell repertoires in COVID-19. Per the original data handling: Scientists estimated how many nucleated cells there were by amplifying reference gene primers. The data were produced by immunoSEQ multiplex PCR, yet TCRdb's version contains in-frame clones alone and is incomplete. That table supplies the V and J calls and clone size; D and trimming were determined from the DNA. The sample shows under 100,000 clones, approximately 80% of them seen only once. The receptor's source is a woman in her 70s with acute or convalescent COVID-19. Source material: peripheral blood.

The CDR3 DNA sequence: TGTGCCAGCAGTGAACCCCTTCGAGAGACCCAGTACTTC. This translates into CASSEPLRETQYF. J is TRBJ2-5 and V is TRBV6-1; the D is unclear. Between the trimmed V and J ends, which lost 2 bases and 4 bases, there was a span of 8 bases. The CDR3 sequence is 13 residues long. Germline CDR1 and CDR2: MNHNS and SASEGT.